The 26 T cell receptor beta chains below come from one sample, sequenced in a study of Ad26.COV2.S vaccination and SARS-CoV-2 variants. Sequencing used immunoSEQ multiplex PCR; TCRdb keeps in-frame clones, though not all of them. The table has some 330,000 clones, roughly 90% seen once. As to treatment: 19 received Ad26.COV2.S at low or high dose, single or two shots; several received placebo; per-sample allocation not given. Collection of samples fell on day 63 after the first vaccine or placebo injection. The source material was peripheral blood, sampled in a trial of Ad26.COV2.S vaccine versus placebo. The receptor set was obtained from a person between 18 and 65 years old who received the Ad26.COV2.S COVID-19 vaccine or a placebo.

The chain has TRBV3-1 (or the pseudogene TRBV3-2) and TRBJ1-1; D not certain. Germline V gene data show CDR1 as LGHDT and CDR2 as YNNKEL (reference sequence). Trimming took off 1 base at V and 5 bases at J, with 8 bases between the two ends. This CDR3 region has 13 residues. The CDR3 DNA sequence: TGTGCCAGCAGCCAAGGAAGGAGGACTGAAGCTTTCTTT. Protein sequence: CASSQGRRTEAFF.

The chain uses TRBV5-1 and TRBJ2-1; TRBD2 matches 9 bases. This CDR3 region has 15 residues. Looked up from germline, CDR1 is SGHRS and CDR2 is YFSETQ. V gave up 3 bases and J gave up 6 bases; unmatched junction bases: 7. For the CDR3, the DNA is TGCGCCAGCAGCTCAACCGGGACTAGCTCCAATGAGCAGTTCTTC. Protein sequence: CASSSTGTSSNEQFF.

This chain joins TRBV6-5 and TRBJ1-6; 7 bases fit TRBD1. V shed 6 bases and J 7 bases; nucleotides not matched to a gene: 6. The CDR3 length is 14 residues. Per the germline V gene, CDR1 is MNHEY and CDR2 is SVGAGI. This CDR3 is CASREGQLNSPLHF. CDR3 in DNA: TGTGCCAGCAGGGAGGGACAGCTAAATTCACCCCTCCACTTT.

The chain links TRBV19 to TRBJ1-1; no clear D. Germline CDR1 reads LNHDA; CDR2 reads SQIVND (reference sequence). V was trimmed by 6 bases and J by 5 bases, leaving 13 bases between them. The CDR3 consists of 13 residues. CDR3 sequence (DNA): TGTGCCAGTAGCTCCGGACTCCGGACTGAAGCTTTCTTT. Translation: CASSSGLRTEAFF. The whole variable domain, remainder taken from reference TRBV19 and TRBJ1-1, is DGGITQSPKYLFRKEGQNVTLSCEQNLNHDAMYWYRQDPGQGLRLIYYSQIVNDFQKGDIAEGYSVSREKKESFPLTVTSAQKNPTAFYLCASSSGLRTEAFFGQGTRLTVV.

V usage is TRBV30 and J usage is TRBJ1-5; D ambiguous. The CDR3 has 15 amino acids. Germline lookup yields CDR1 GTSNPN and CDR2 SVGIG (reference sequence). Trimming pared 2 bases from V and 3 bases from J, leaving 14 bases between. The CDR3 nucleotides read TGTGCCTGGAGTAGTCGGAGCGGTTACAATCAGCCCCAGCATTTT. Translated: CAWSSRSGYNQPQHF.

The chain couples TRBV5-4 to TRBJ2-3; TRBD2 agrees at 12 bases. Looked up from germline, CDR1 is SGHNT and CDR2 is YYREEE (reference sequence). The CDR3 consists of 14 residues. Trimming cost V 6 bases and J 4 bases; bases outside gene matches: 3. The CDR3 bases are TGTGCCAGCAACCTAGCGGGGGGGGCAGATACGCAGTATTTT. It specifies CASNLAGGADTQYF.

About this clone itself: Mismatch with germline at one junction end may stem from a read error. V gene TRBV20-1 combines with J gene TRBJ1-4; D is uncertain. Germline V lookup: CDR1 DFQATT, CDR2 SNEGSKA (reference sequence). The CDR3 totals 10 residues. CDR3 DNA: TGCAGTGCTAACGGAGCAACCGGATGGTTT. Its protein is CSANGATGWF.

This clone was recorded only once. The rearrangement joins TRBV19 to TRBJ1-5; TRBD1 matches at 7 bases. CDR1 LNHDA and CDR2 SQIVND come from the germline V gene (reference sequence). V trimming: 7 bases; J trimming: 5 bases; junction bases outside the gene matches: 8. The CDR3 runs 14 residues. CDR3 sequence (DNA): TGTGCCAGTAAAGTCACAGGGGCCCATCAGCCCCAGCATTTT. Amino acids: CASKVTGAHQPQHF.

CDR3 sequence reads: CASSPEPNRVDTGELFF. The CDR3 DNA follows: TGCGCCAGCAGCCCCGAGCCCAACAGGGTTGACACCGGGGAGCTGTTTTTT. V and J are TRBV5-1 and TRBJ2-2, with D possibly TRBD1 on 6 matching bases. Germline V lookup: CDR1 SGHRS, CDR2 YFSETQ. The CDR3 covers 17 residues. V lost 4 bases and J lost 3, with 19 bases in between.

In its sample, this clone was seen once. CDR3 nucleotides: TGTGCCAGCAGTCCCCCTCTGACCGAGCAGTTCTTC. Its translation is CASSPPLTEQFF. This chain joins TRBV6-6 and TRBJ2-1; D ambiguous. The CDR3 is 12 amino acids. Germline V gives CDR1 MNHNY, CDR2 SVGAGI (reference sequence). Trimming left V 5 bases short and J 10 bases short, with 12 bases between.

The chain has TRBV4-3 and TRBJ2-1; D is possibly TRBD2 (6 bases). The CDR3 has 15 residues. V lost 0 bases to trimming and J lost 5 bases, with 11 bases between them. Germline V gene sequence: CDR1 LGHNA, CDR2 YSLEER. The DNA of the CDR3 is TGCGCCAGCAGCCAAGATGGGCTAGCGAACAATGAGCAGTTCTTC. It codes for CASSQDGLANNEQFF.

The chain couples TRBV5-4 to TRBJ1-2, with D perhaps TRBD1 (5 bases). The V end was cut by 2 bases, the J end by 2 bases, with 10 bases between. CDR1 is SGHNT, CDR2 YYREEE, per germline (reference sequence). The CDR3 is made up of 14 amino acids. Here the CDR3 DNA reads TGTGCCAGCAGCTTAACTCAGGGAAACTATGGCTACACCTTC. This translates into CASSLTQGNYGYTF. The full variable domain, its missing parts supplied by reference TRBV5-4 and TRBJ1-2, is ETGVTQSPTHLIKTRGQQVTLRCSSQSGHNTVSWYQQALGQGPQFIFQYYREEENGRGNFPPRFSGLQFPNYSSELNVNALELDDSALYLCASSLTQGNYGYTFGSGTRLTVV.

This chain joins TRBV14 and TRBJ2-3, with D uncertain. V was pared by 0 bases and J by 2 bases, with 6 bases between. Per the germline V gene, CDR1 is SGHDN and CDR2 is FVKESK. The CDR3 has 14 amino acids. CDR3 nucleotide sequence: TGTGCCAGCAGCCAAGACCGGTACACAGATACGCAGTATTTT. Its translation: CASSQDRYTDTQYF.

The chain carries TRBV13 and TRBJ2-1, with a possible D match to TRBD1 (6 bases). Trimming removed 4 bases at V and 3 bases at J, with 13 bases between. The CDR3 covers 15 residues. Looked up from germline, CDR1 is PRHDT and CDR2 is FYEKMQ (reference sequence). CDR3: CASSSPQGHYNEQFF. Here the CDR3 DNA reads TGTGCCAGCAGCTCCCCGCAGGGGCACTACAATGAGCAGTTCTTC.

In its sample, this clone was seen once. The chain combines TRBV10-2 with TRBJ1-2; 10 bases are a match to TRBD1. The germline CDR1 and CDR2 sequences are WSHSY and SAAADI. Trimming took 7 bases from V and 6 from J; bases not matched to a gene: 5. This CDR3 has 13 residues. The CDR3 nucleotides are TGCGCCAGCACCCCCGGACAGGGGGATGGCTACACCTTC. It codes for CASTPGQGDGYTF.

This chain connects TRBV6-2 or TRBV6-3 to TRBJ1-1, with TRBD1 as a possible D gene (5 bases). Trimming took 0 bases from V and 3 from J, leaving 20 bases between them. CDR1 and CDR2 (germline): MNHEY, SVGEGT. The CDR3 covers 18 residues. In DNA form, the CDR3 reads TGTGCCAGCAGTTACTCGGTGGGGCTAGGGCTTGGGGACACTGAAGCTTTCTTT. The encoded protein is CASSYSVGLGLGDTEAFF.

The sample holds one count of this clone. The rearrangement links TRBV4-3 to TRBJ1-4; D gene unclear. This CDR3 has 13 residues. CDR1 is LGHNA, CDR2 YSLEER, per germline. Between the trimmed V and J ends, which lost 6 bases and 5 bases, there was a span of 10 bases. CDR3 protein: CASSPGRNEKLFF. In DNA form, the CDR3 reads TGCGCCAGCAGTCCCGGACGGAATGAAAAACTGTTTTTT.

This chain connects TRBV28 to TRBJ1-3; possible D gene TRBD1, 5 bases. This CDR3 comprises 14 residues. Trimming pared 10 bases from V and 3 bases from J, leaving 16 bases between. In germline, CDR1 is MDHEN, CDR2 SYDVKM. The DNA for the CDR3 is TGTGCCACCCTCGGGGGAGGAAGTGGAAACACCATATATTTT. Protein: CATLGGGSGNTIYF.

Note on this clone: The CDR3 does not close with the conserved phenylalanine or tryptophan, likely indicating a read error. The DNA is omitted, as the CDR3 cannot be located on it reliably, and the CDR3 follows TCRdb's listing. V is TRBV3-1 (or the pseudogene TRBV3-2) and J is TRBJ1-5. The CDR3 is 12 residues long, ends included. The germline gives CDR1 LGHDT, CDR2 YNNKEL (reference sequence). The CDR3 protein is CASSRSSGPKHL.

The J gene is TRBJ2-5, the V gene TRBV5-6, with unresolved D. With 4 bases removed from V and 5 bases from J, the gap between germline ends came to 12 bases. Germline loops: CDR1 SGHDT, CDR2 YYEEEE. There are 13 residues in the CDR3. Written as DNA, the CDR3 is TGTGCCAGCAGCATCGGGTCTCCGGAGACCCAGTACTTC. Its protein product is CASSIGSPETQYF. The full variable domain, with the rest looked up from reference TRBV5-6 and TRBJ2-5, is DAGVTQSPTHLIKTRGQQVTLRCSPKSGHDTVSWYQQALGQGPQFIFQYYEEEERQRGNFPDRFSGHQFPNYSSELNVNALLLGDSALYLCASSIGSPETQYFGPGTRLLVL.

The chain links TRBV4-1 to TRBJ1-4; D gene unclear. The V end was cut by 0 bases, the J end by 1 base, with 9 bases between. CDR3 length: 16 residues. Germline V gene data show CDR1 as MGHRA and CDR2 as YSYEKL. CDR3 protein: CASSQDPGRTNEKLFF. The CDR3 DNA sequence: TGCGCCAGCAGCCAAGACCCCGGGAGAACTAATGAAAAACTGTTTTTT.

The chain couples TRBV25-1 to TRBJ1-1; 9 nucleotides align to TRBD1. From germline, CDR1 is MGHDK and CDR2 SYGVNS. With V trimmed by 3 bases and J by 4 bases, 9 bases remained unmatched. The CDR3 consists of 16 residues. The CDR3 sequence: CASSDLPGQGSTEAFF. The DNA for the CDR3 is TGTGCCAGCAGTGATCTCCCCGGACAGGGGTCCACTGAAGCTTTCTTT.

This sequence joins TRBV18 and TRBJ1-1, with a possible D match to TRBD1 (6 bases). V lost 3 bases and J lost 0, with 11 bases in between. The CDR3 spans 15 residues. CDR1 and CDR2 (germline): KGHSH, LQKENI. The CDR3 spells CASSPIGQLNTEAFF. The CDR3 DNA is TGTGCCAGCTCACCCATAGGACAGTTGAACACTGAAGCTTTCTTT.

This clone appeared a single time. The gene calls are TRBV11-2 and TRBJ2-3, with a tentative D call TRBD2 (6 bases). Looked up from germline, CDR1 is SGHAT and CDR2 is FQNNGV. V was shortened by 6 bases and J by 0 bases, with 7 bases between the two germline ends. The CDR3 totals 13 residues. The CDR3 spells CASSRGSTDTQYF. The CDR3 DNA is TGTGCCAGCAGTCGGGGGAGCACAGATACGCAGTATTTT.

The J gene is TRBJ1-2, the V gene TRBV24-1, with TRBD1 matching 7 bases. The CDR3 is made up of 15 amino acids. From germline, CDR1 is KGHDR and CDR2 SFDVKD. Unmatched junction bases numbered 5, after V lost 3 bases and J lost 2 bases. CDR3 loop: CATSDMGQFNYGYTF. The CDR3 nucleotides are TGTGCCACCAGTGATATGGGACAGTTCAACTATGGCTACACCTTC.

This chain connects TRBV28 to TRBJ2-1; maybe TRBD1 (5 bases). Trimming cost V 4 bases and J 8 bases, with 24 bases left between them. The CDR3 is 17 residues long. Germline CDR1 is MDHEN and CDR2 is SYDVKM. In DNA form, the CDR3 reads TGTGCCAGCAGTTACTCCCAGGGATCCGTGTGGGGCGATGAGCAGTTCTTC. Its translation is CASSYSQGSVWGDEQFF.